The rows below give T cell receptor beta chains drawn from one sample of a study of cytomegalovirus exposure and HLA in healthy donors. Data came from immunoSEQ multiplex PCR; TCRdb stores just in-frame clones and leaves some out. The sample holds 150,000 or so clones, roughly 64% seen once. Sequenced material: PBMCs. The receptors stem from a woman between 25 and 40 years old in good health and CMV-seropositive. Each CDR3 is given with its conserved first and last residue. Each record gives: V gene, clone size, D gene, J gene, CDR3 protein, CDR3 DNA. A D gene is named only where the DNA matches it firmly. Clone sizes are given selectively: once, few, many, or a class where the clone is expanded.

v_gene: TRBV14; abundance: .; d_gene: TRBD1; j_gene: TRBJ1-1; CDR3aa: CASSQVSAGQGINTEAFF; CDR3nt: TGTGCCAGCAGCCAAGTTTCTGCGGGACAGGGGATTAACACTGAAGCTTTCTTT
v_gene: TRBV5-1; abundance: .; d_gene: TRBD1; j_gene: TRBJ1-1; CDR3aa: CASSTGTGTNTEAFF; CDR3nt: TGCGCCAGCAGCACCGGGACAGGGACGAACACTGAAGCTTTCTTT
v_gene: TRBV30; abundance: .; d_gene: .; j_gene: TRBJ2-3; CDR3aa: CACYSGGTDTQYF; CDR3nt: TGTGCCTGCTATAGCGGCGGCACAGATACGCAGTATTTT
v_gene: TRBV30; abundance: .; d_gene: TRBD1; j_gene: TRBJ2-7; CDR3aa: CAWRPGQPDIYEQYF; CDR3nt: TGTGCCTGGAGACCGGGACAGCCTGATATCTACGAGCAGTACTTC
v_gene: TRBV5-1; abundance: few; d_gene: .; j_gene: TRBJ2-5; CDR3aa: CASSWALGSQETQYF; CDR3nt: TGCGCCAGCAGCTGGGCCCTAGGGAGCCAGGAGACCCAGTACTTC
v_gene: TRBV5-4; abundance: few; d_gene: .; j_gene: TRBJ1-1; CDR3aa: CASRVLGSMNTEAFF; CDR3nt: TGTGCCAGCAGAGTTTTGGGCAGCATGAACACTGAAGCTTTCTTT
v_gene: TRBV4-1; abundance: .; d_gene: TRBD2; j_gene: TRBJ2-7; CDR3aa: CASSPSAGGFFEQYF; CDR3nt: TGCGCCAGCAGCCCCTCAGCGGGGGGGTTTTTCGAGCAGTACTTC
v_gene: TRBV7-9; abundance: .; d_gene: TRBD1; j_gene: TRBJ2-3; CDR3aa: CASSPDRGGTDTQYF; CDR3nt: TGTGCCAGCAGCCCTGACAGGGGGGGCACAGATACGCAGTATTTT
v_gene: TRBV5-4; abundance: once; d_gene: TRBD1; j_gene: TRBJ2-7; CDR3aa: CASSSRDRGHEQYF; CDR3nt: TGTGCCAGCAGCTCCCGGGACAGGGGCCACGAGCAGTACTTC
v_gene: TRBV28; abundance: .; d_gene: .; j_gene: TRBJ1-1; CDR3aa: CASSLTGTEAFF; CDR3nt: TGTGCCAGCAGCCTTACAGGGACTGAAGCTTTCTTT